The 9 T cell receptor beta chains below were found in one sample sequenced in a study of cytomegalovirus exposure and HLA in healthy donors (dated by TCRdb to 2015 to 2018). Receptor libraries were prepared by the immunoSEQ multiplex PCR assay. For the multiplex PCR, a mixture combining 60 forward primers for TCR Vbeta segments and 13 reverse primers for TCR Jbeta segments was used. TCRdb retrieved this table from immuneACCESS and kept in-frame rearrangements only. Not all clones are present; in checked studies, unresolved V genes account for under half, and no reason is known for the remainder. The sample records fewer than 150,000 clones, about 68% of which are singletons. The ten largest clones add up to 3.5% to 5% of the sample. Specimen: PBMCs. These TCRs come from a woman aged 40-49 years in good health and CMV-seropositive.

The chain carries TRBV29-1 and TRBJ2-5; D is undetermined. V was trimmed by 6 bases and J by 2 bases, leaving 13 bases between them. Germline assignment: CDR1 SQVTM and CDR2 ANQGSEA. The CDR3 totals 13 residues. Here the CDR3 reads CSVSRSDQETQYF. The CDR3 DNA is TGCAGCGTATCACGGAGCGATCAAGAGACCCAGTACTTC. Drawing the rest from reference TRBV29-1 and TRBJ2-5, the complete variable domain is SAVISQKPSRDICQRGTSLTIQCQVDSQVTMMFWYRQQPGQSLTLIATANQGSEATYESGFVIDKFPISRPNLTFSTLTVSNMSPEDSSIYLCSVSRSDQETQYFGPGTRLLVL.

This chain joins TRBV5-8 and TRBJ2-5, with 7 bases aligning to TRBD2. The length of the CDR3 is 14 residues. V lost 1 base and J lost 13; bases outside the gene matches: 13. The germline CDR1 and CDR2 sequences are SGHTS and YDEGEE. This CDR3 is CASSLRTGGGPGYF. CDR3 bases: TGTGCCAGCAGCTTGCGCACAGGCGGGGGACCAGGGTACTTC.

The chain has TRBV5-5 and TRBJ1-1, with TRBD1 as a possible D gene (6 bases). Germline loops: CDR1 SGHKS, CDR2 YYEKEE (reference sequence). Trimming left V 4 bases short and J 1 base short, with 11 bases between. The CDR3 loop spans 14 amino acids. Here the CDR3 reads CASSGRTANTEAFF. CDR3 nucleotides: TGTGCCAGCAGCGGAAGGACAGCGAACACTGAAGCTTTCTTT.

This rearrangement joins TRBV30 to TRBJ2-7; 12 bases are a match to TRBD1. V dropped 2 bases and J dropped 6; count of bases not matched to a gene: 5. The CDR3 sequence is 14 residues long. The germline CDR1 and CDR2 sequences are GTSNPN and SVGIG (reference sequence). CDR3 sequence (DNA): TGTGCCTGGAGTTCCGGGACAGGGGGCGGCGAGCAGTACTTC. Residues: CAWSSGTGGGEQYF.

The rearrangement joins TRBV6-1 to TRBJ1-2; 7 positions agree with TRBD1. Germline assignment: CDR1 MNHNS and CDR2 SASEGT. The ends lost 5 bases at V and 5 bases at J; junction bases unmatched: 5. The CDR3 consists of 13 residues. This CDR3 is CASSPGQVYGYTF. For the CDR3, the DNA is TGTGCCAGCAGTCCCGGACAGGTTTATGGCTACACCTTC.

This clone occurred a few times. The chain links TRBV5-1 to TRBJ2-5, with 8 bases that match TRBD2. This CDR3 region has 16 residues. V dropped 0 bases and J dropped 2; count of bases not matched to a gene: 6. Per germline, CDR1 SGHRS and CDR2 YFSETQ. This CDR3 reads CASSLGVTSGQETQYF. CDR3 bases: TGCGCCAGCAGCTTGGGGGTTACTAGCGGACAAGAGACCCAGTACTTC.

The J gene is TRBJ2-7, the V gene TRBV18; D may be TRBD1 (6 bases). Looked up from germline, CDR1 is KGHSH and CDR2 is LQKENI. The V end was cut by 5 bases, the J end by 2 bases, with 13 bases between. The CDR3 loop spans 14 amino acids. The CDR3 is CASSATGSAYEQYF. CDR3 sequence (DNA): TGTGCCAGCTCAGCAACAGGGAGCGCCTACGAGCAGTACTTC.

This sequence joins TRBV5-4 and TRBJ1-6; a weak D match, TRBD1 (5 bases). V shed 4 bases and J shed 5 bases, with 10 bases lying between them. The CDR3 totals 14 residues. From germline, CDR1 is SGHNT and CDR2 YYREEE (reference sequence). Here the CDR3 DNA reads TGTGCCAGCAGCGACGACAGAGATAATTCACCCCTCCACTTT. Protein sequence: CASSDDRDNSPLHF.

The CDR3 protein is CAIRGQGAGTGELFF. CDR3 DNA: TGTGCCATCAGGGGACAGGGGGCGGGCACCGGGGAGCTGTTTTTT. The genes are TRBV10-3 and TRBJ2-2, with TRBD1 matching over 12 bases. V was clipped by 6 bases and J by 4 bases; unmatched bases: 3. This CDR3 is built from 15 residues. Germline V gene sequence: CDR1 ENHRY, CDR2 SYGVKD.